A single sample gave rise to the 26 T cell receptor beta chains below, sequenced in a study of cytomegalovirus exposure and HLA in healthy donors. Researchers ran the PCR with 60 Vbeta and 13 Jbeta primers. Profiled with immunoSEQ multiplex PCR; TCRdb holds only in-frame clones, not every one. The repertoire holds more than 150,000 clones, with 76% as singletons. Sequencing was carried out using PBMCs. All receptors come from a man aged 18-30 years in good health and CMV-seronegative.

J is TRBJ1-2 and V is TRBV1; the table's D call TRBD1 went unverified against the DNA. TRBV1 is reported as a pseudogene. This CDR3 spans 15 amino acids. CDR3 bases: TGCACCAGCAGCCAAGACGAGGGGGCGAGGACTGGCTACACCTTC. Translating it yields CTSSQDEGARTGYTF.

The rearrangement joins TRBV19 to TRBJ2-1, with 9 positions matching TRBD2. The V gene's germline CDR1 is LNHDA and CDR2 SQIVND (reference sequence). This CDR3 is 17 amino acids long. With V trimmed by 2 bases and J by 2 bases, 7 bases remained unmatched. The CDR3, as DNA: TGTGCCAGTAGTATACTAGCGGGGACCTCAACCTACAATGAGCAGTTCTTC. This translates into CASSILAGTSTYNEQFF.

A single count supports this clone. The chain carries TRBV9 and TRBJ2-3, with 11 bases that match TRBD2. CDR3 size: 14 residues. From germline, CDR1 is SGDLS and CDR2 YYNGEE. J gave up 6 bases and V 3 bases, and 3 bases lay outside the gene matches. The CDR3 bases are TGTGCCAGCAGCGCGACTAGCGGGATGGATACGCAGTATTTT. It codes for CASSATSGMDTQYF.

This clone came up a few times. The V gene is TRBV5-6, the J gene TRBJ2-1, with a weak D call TRBD1 (6 bases). The germline CDR1 and CDR2 sequences are SGHDT and YYEEEE. The CDR3 is made up of 15 amino acids. The V gene lost 1 base and the J gene lost 0 bases, with 8 bases spanning the gap. For the CDR3, the DNA is TGTGCCAGCAGCTTGCCACAGGGCTCCTACAATGAGCAGTTCTTC. It specifies CASSLPQGSYNEQFF.

Only a few counts were recorded for this clone. J is TRBJ2-3 and V is TRBV7-2; 7 bases are a match to TRBD2. The CDR3 is 14 residues long. Per germline, CDR1 SGHTA and CDR2 FQGNSA. The junction had 9 bases not matched to a gene; V was cut back by 4 bases and J by 8 bases. DNA of the CDR3: TGTGCCAGCAGCTCCCGGACTAGTCTAGGTACGCAGTATTTT. Residues: CASSSRTSLGTQYF.

This rearrangement joins TRBV7-9 to TRBJ1-1; 7 bases are shared with TRBD1. Trimming cost V 3 bases and J 2 bases; bases outside gene matches: 3. The CDR3 is 14 amino acids. Germline CDR1 is SEHNR and CDR2 is FQNEAQ (reference sequence). Here the CDR3 reads CASSLGQRNTEAFF. The CDR3 bases are TGTGCCAGCAGCTTGGGACAGCGAAACACTGAAGCTTTCTTT.

CDR3 nucleotide sequence: TGTGCCTGGAGGGCGGCCTACGAGCAGTACTTC. Its protein product is CAWRAAYEQYF. The chain carries TRBV30 and TRBJ2-7; D unclear. The germline gives CDR1 GTSNPN, CDR2 SVGIG (reference sequence). V shed 3 bases and J shed 2 bases, with 5 bases lying between them. The CDR3 loop spans 11 amino acids.

This clone was seen a few times. The V call is TRBV2, the J call TRBJ1-2, with D unclear. V lost 7 bases, J lost 7 bases, and 13 bases lay in between. CDR1 is SNHLY, CDR2 FYNNEI, per germline. CDR3 size: 12 residues. This chain's CDR3 is CASTGPVSGYTF. CDR3 nucleotides: TGTGCCAGCACTGGCCCAGTGTCTGGCTACACCTTC.

The V and J genes are TRBV28 and TRBJ1-2; D possibly corresponds to TRBD1 (6 bases). This CDR3 has 16 residues. CDR1 and CDR2 (germline): MDHEN, SYDVKM. Trimming removed 3 bases from V and 6 bases from J, with 20 bases in between. CDR3 loop: CASSFHFRGGENGYTF. CDR3 DNA sequence: TGTGCCAGCAGTTTCCACTTTCGGGGGGGCGAGAATGGCTACACCTTC.

In this sample, this clone turned up a few times. The rearrangement links TRBV6-1 to TRBJ2-4, with TRBD1 identical over 12 bases. V trimming: 4 bases; J trimming: 2 bases; junction bases outside the gene matches: 6. Germline CDR1 MNHNS, CDR2 SASEGT. This CDR3 comprises 17 residues. CDR3 nucleotides: TGTGCCAGCAGTGGGGGACAGGGGGCAAGATCCAAAAACATTCAGTACTTC. Translated: CASSGGQGARSKNIQYF.

The chain couples TRBV7-2 to TRBJ2-7; the D gene is possibly TRBD1 (5 bases). Germline V gene lookup returns CDR1 SGHTA and CDR2 FQGNSA. Trimming left V 1 base short and J 5 bases short, with 9 bases between. The CDR3 runs to 13 residues. CDR3 sequence reads: CASSLGSGNEQYF. CDR3 sequence (DNA): TGTGCCAGCAGCTTAGGGTCAGGGAACGAGCAGTACTTC. Supplemented by reference TRBV7-2 and TRBJ2-7, the full variable domain reads GAGVSQSPSNKVTEKGKDVELRCDPISGHTALYWYRQSLGQGLEFLIYFQGNSAPDKSGLPSDRFSAERTGGSVSTLTIQRTQQEDSAVYLCASSLGSGNEQYFGPGTRLTVT.

This clone was seen just once. Within the sample, other DNA sequences also encode this same CDR3. The V and J genes are TRBV5-8 and TRBJ2-5, with 7 positions matching TRBD1. The germline CDR1 and CDR2 sequences are SGHTS and YDEGEE. The CDR3 loop spans 14 amino acids. The V segment lost 0 bases and the J segment 4 bases; nucleotides outside the gene matches: 3. CDR3 loop: CASSLGQGGETQYF. The CDR3 DNA is TGTGCCAGCAGCTTGGGACAGGGTGGAGAGACCCAGTACTTC.

The chain joins TRBV14 to TRBJ1-6; 7 bases align to TRBD1. V was clipped by 4 bases and J by 5 bases; unmatched bases: 8. The germline CDR1 and CDR2 sequences are SGHDN and FVKESK. The CDR3 has 16 amino acids. For the CDR3, the DNA is TGTGCCAGCAGCCCGGGACAGCTGAGACATAATTCACCCCTCCACTTT. Translated, it gives CASSPGQLRHNSPLHF.

The chain carries TRBV7-9 and TRBJ1-4; the match to TRBD1 covers 9 bases. V trimming: 3 bases; J trimming: 8 bases; junction bases outside the gene matches: 10. This CDR3 has 16 amino acids. CDR1 and CDR2 (germline): SEHNR, FQNEAQ (reference sequence). CDR3 sequence: CASSFGTGIVGEKLFF. The CDR3 DNA is TGTGCCAGCAGCTTTGGGACAGGGATAGTTGGGGAAAAACTGTTTTTT.

The rearrangement links TRBV6-1 to TRBJ1-2; no clear D. Germline V gene lookup returns CDR1 MNHNS and CDR2 SASEGT. The V end lost 0 bases, the J end lost 13 bases, and 15 bases lay between the germline ends. This CDR3 is built from 13 residues. CDR3 sequence: CASSEAPRLDRTF. The CDR3 nucleotides read TGTGCCAGCAGTGAAGCACCCCGACTCGATCGCACCTTC.

The V call is TRBV5-3, the J call TRBJ2-2, with 13 bases fitting TRBD2. TRBV5-3 is an ORF, with its function uncertain. The CDR3 contains 17 residues. Trimming at V came to 3 bases and at J to 4 bases, leaving 6 bases not matched to a gene. CDR3 sequence: CARSSRTSGSCTGELFF. The CDR3 nucleotides are TGTGCCAGAAGCTCCCGGACTAGCGGGAGTTGCACCGGGGAGCTGTTTTTT.

The chain has TRBV7-9 and TRBJ1-2; 7 bases line up with TRBD1. The V segment lost 4 bases and the J segment 8 bases; nucleotides outside the gene matches: 10. The CDR3 length is 14 residues. Germline loops: CDR1 SEHNR, CDR2 FQNEAQ (reference sequence). The CDR3 DNA is TGTGCCAGCAGCTCCCTAGGACAGGCACGCGGCTACACCTTC. It translates to CASSSLGQARGYTF.

This clone came up once. V is TRBV7-3 and J is TRBJ2-7; 8 nucleotides line up with TRBD2. The germline V gene encodes CDR1 SGHTA and CDR2 FQGTGA. J was trimmed by 7 bases and V by 5 bases; bases with no gene match: 7. The CDR3 totals 13 residues. CDR3: CASSRGGAGEQYF. DNA of the CDR3: TGTGCCAGCAGCCGGGGGGGGGCAGGGGAGCAGTACTTC.

The V gene is TRBV7-8, the J gene TRBJ1-5; the D gene is possibly TRBD1 (5 bases). V lost 0 bases and J 2 bases, leaving 14 bases between the germline ends. This CDR3 has 17 residues. CDR1 and CDR2 (germline): SGHVS, FQNEAQ. CDR3 in DNA: TGTGCCAGCAGCTTAGCGATACAGGCGCCAGGCAATCAGCCCCAGCATTTT. Residues: CASSLAIQAPGNQPQHF.

The DNA of the CDR3 is TGTGCCAGCAGTTACTCGACTCAGGGGTGGCCCTACGAGCAGTACTTC. Its protein product is CASSYSTQGWPYEQYF. The chain uses TRBV6-5 and TRBJ2-7; weak D call: TRBD1 (6 bases). Between the trimmed V and J ends, which lost 0 bases and 2 bases, there was a span of 14 bases. The CDR3 sequence is 16 residues long. Germline lookup yields CDR1 MNHEY and CDR2 SVGAGI.

This clone was seen more than once but under ten times. The rearrangement uses TRBV6-1 and TRBJ1-4, with 9 bases matching TRBD1. The CDR3 is 14 amino acids. V lost 5 bases to trimming and J lost 7 bases; unmatched junction nucleotides: 5. Per the germline V gene, CDR1 is MNHNS and CDR2 is SASEGT. CDR3 sequence reads: CASSRTGAVEKLFF. The CDR3 DNA reads TGTGCCAGCAGTCGGACAGGGGCGGTTGAAAAACTGTTTTTT.

This clone has more than one count but fewer than ten. The J gene is TRBJ1-5, the V gene TRBV10-3; 7 bases map to TRBD1. CDR3 size: 13 residues. The junction had 4 bases not matched to a gene; V was cut back by 7 bases and J by 4 bases. Germline values: CDR1 ENHRY, CDR2 SYGVKD. The CDR3 protein is CAINRDSNQPQHF. Written as DNA, the CDR3 is TGTGCCATCAATCGGGACAGTAATCAGCCCCAGCATTTT.

V is TRBV6-5 and J is TRBJ2-5, with D uncertain. CDR3 length equals 14 residues. Germline loops: CDR1 MNHEY, CDR2 SVGAGI. V was shortened by 6 bases and J by 1 base, with 12 bases between the two germline ends. CDR3 nucleotides: TGTGCCAGCAGGCCAGTCTTCATCCAAGAGACCCAGTACTTC. Translation gives CASRPVFIQETQYF.

This clone was seen only a few times. J is TRBJ1-2 and V is TRBV9; 9 nucleotides align to TRBD1. Germline-derived CDR1 and CDR2 are SGDLS and YYNGEE. Losses at the gene ends were 4 bases for V and 2 bases for J; bases not matched to a gene: 6. This CDR3 has 15 residues. The CDR3 DNA sequence: TGTGCCAGCAGCCCCCGGACAGGGGAAAACTATGGCTACACCTTC. Residues: CASSPRTGENYGYTF.

The CDR3 here is CASSTPSGSGDQYF. The CDR3 coding sequence is TGTGCCAGCAGCACCCCCTCCGGGAGCGGGGACCAGTACTTC. The gene calls are TRBV11-2 and TRBJ2-5, with 7 bases that match TRBD2. CDR1 and CDR2 from the germline V gene are SGHAT and FQNNGV. The CDR3 length is 14 residues. The trim removed 5 bases at V and 10 bases at J, leaving 13 bases unmatched. The full variable domain, its missing parts supplied by reference TRBV11-2 and TRBJ2-5, is EAGVAQSPRYKIIEKRQSVAFWCNPISGHATLYWYQQILGQGPKLLIQFQNNGVVDDSQLPKDRFSAERLKGVDSTLKIQPAKLEDSAVYLCASSTPSGSGDQYFGPGTRLLVL.

This rearrangement joins TRBV6-5 to TRBJ2-1, with 7 positions matching TRBD2. Germline V gene data show CDR1 as MNHEY and CDR2 as SVGAGI. This CDR3 comprises 16 residues. With 4 bases clipped from V and 7 bases from J, the junction kept 13 bases outside the gene matches. The CDR3: CASSFRRGLGGNEQFF. Here the CDR3 DNA reads TGTGCCAGCAGTTTTCGGCGGGGACTCGGGGGGAATGAGCAGTTCTTC.